This entry describes one TCR beta chain. CDR1 and CDR2 from the germline V gene are LGHNT and FRNRAP. This CDR3 region has 15 residues. With 7 bases clipped from V and 11 bases from J, the junction kept 14 bases outside the gene matches. These data come from a study of Ad26.COV2.S vaccination and SARS-CoV-2 variants. Treatment defined: some 20 received Ad26.COV2.S at low or high dose, single or two shots; about 5 received placebo; per-sample allocation not given. Sample collection was performed on day 63 after the first vaccine or placebo injection. This table comes from immunoSEQ multiplex PCR, and its TCRdb copy is limited to in-frame clones, with some not included. The sample contains under 250,000 clones, roughly 85% of which appear only once.

The sample consisted of peripheral blood, taken in a trial of Ad26.COV2.S vaccine versus placebo. The sequence derives from a person aged 18-60 years who received the Ad26.COV2.S COVID-19 vaccine or a placebo. The chain uses TRBV12-5 and TRBJ2-2, with 9 bases fitting TRBD1. CDR3 coding DNA: TGTGCTAGTGCCCCCCGGGACAGGGTTCCTCATGAGCTGTTTTTT. This encodes CASAPRDRVPHELFF.